This T cell receptor beta chain derives from a study of blood T cell repertoires in COVID-19. Germline CDR1 is SGHVS and CDR2 is FNYEAQ. The CDR3 spans 15 residues. V lost 2 bases to trimming and J lost 7 bases, with 14 bases between them. As handled by the study authors: Amplification of reference gene primers was used by the study to estimate nucleated cell counts. TCRdb keeps only in-frame clones here, not all; method: immunoSEQ multiplex PCR. The D gene and trimming were derived from the DNA, and the V and J assignments and clone size from that table. The table has some 190,000 clones, roughly 88% seen once.

Input material: peripheral blood. The clonotype originates from a young man with active or convalescent COVID-19. V usage is TRBV7-6 and J usage is TRBJ1-4, with a possible D match to TRBD1 (6 bases). CDR3 nucleotide sequence: TGTGCCAGCAGCTTAATGACAGGATCGAGTGAAAAACTGTTTTTT. As protein: CASSLMTGSSEKLFF.